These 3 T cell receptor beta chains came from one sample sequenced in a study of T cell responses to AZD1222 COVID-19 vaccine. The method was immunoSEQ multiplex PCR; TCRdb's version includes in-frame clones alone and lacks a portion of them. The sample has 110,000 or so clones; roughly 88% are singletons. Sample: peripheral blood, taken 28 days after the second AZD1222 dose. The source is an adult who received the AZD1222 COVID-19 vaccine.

The CDR3 sequence: CASSLGGVNTGELFF. Here the CDR3 DNA reads TGTGCCAGCAGCTTGGGAGGCGTGAACACCGGGGAGCTGTTTTTT. This sequence joins TRBV5-6 and TRBJ2-2, with D unclear. V was trimmed by 0 bases and J by 1 base, leaving 7 bases between them. CDR1 and CDR2 from the germline V gene are SGHDT and YYEEEE. The CDR3 length is 15 residues.

The DNA of the CDR3 is TGTGCCAGCAGCTCCGTGGGGGGTAATGAAAAACTGTTTTTT. It translates to CASSSVGGNEKLFF. The genes are TRBV7-9 and TRBJ1-4; perhaps TRBD1 as D (5 bases). The CDR3 contains 14 residues. Germline V CDR1 and CDR2: SEHNR, FQNEAQ (reference sequence). Trimming stripped 4 bases from V and 4 bases from J, with 10 bases between. Full variable domain (missing parts from reference TRBV7-9 and TRBJ1-4): DTGVSQNPRHKITKRGQNVTFRCDPISEHNRLYWYRQTLGQGPEFLTYFQNEAQLEKSRLLSDRFSAERPKGSFSTLEIQRTEQGDSAMYLCASSSVGGNEKLFFGSGTQLSVL.

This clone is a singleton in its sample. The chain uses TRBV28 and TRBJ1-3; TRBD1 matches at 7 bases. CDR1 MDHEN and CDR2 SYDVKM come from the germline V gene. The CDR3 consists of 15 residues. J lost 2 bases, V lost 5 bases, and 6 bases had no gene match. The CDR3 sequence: CASSNVGTAGNTIYF. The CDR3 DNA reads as TGTGCCAGCAGTAATGTAGGGACAGCTGGAAACACCATATATTTT.